This T cell receptor beta chain was retrieved from a study of T cell responses to AZD1222 COVID-19 vaccine (dated by TCRdb to the early 2020s). For the study in its entirety: AZD1222 recipients with second doses at about 4 weeks or about 12 weeks were pooled, because spike-specific TCR depth and breadth did not differ between schedules. TCR sequencing was performed for about 250 trial participants, of whom some 200 were given two doses of AZD1222 and some 26 were given two doses of MenACWY control vaccine. Trial participants were enrolled into age subgroups of 18-55, 56-69 and 70-plus years, which contained roughly 150, 30 and 60 TCR-sequenced participants, respectively.

The time point label, read with the paper, signifies: baseline before first vaccination. Vaccinee samples were obtained from the UK trials COV001 and COV002, which included a single-blind randomized controlled phase 2/3 trial of AZD1222 (ChAdOx1 nCoV-19) in healthy adults. Trial participant PBMC samples were collected at day 0 and day 28 after the second dose for TCRbeta chain sequencing. The CDR3 regions of human TCRbeta chains were analyzed by immunosequencing. The study's processing was this. TCRs in the repertoires were matched against a reference library of SARS-CoV-2-specific TCRs that had been generated with the MIRA antigen-specificity platform. Breadth meant the fraction of unique TCRs that were SARS-CoV-2-associated, whereas depth meant the fraction of total T cells that were SARS-CoV-2-associated. Using the MIRA data, every spike-specific TCR was mapped to the spike region that the TCR reacted to and assigned to either a CD4 or a CD8 class. Log10-transformed breadth and depth values were compared by one-way ANOVA with Sidak's multiple comparisons tests. TCRdb provides this immuneACCESS table in a form limited to in-frame rearrangements. Some clones are lacking; in checked studies, under half of them reflect an unresolved V gene, and why the rest are absent is not known. That table gives V, J and clone size, and the DNA gave D and trimming. The sample contains approximately 140,000 clones, roughly 92% of them found a single time. The top ten clones comprise around 1.3% of the sample.

About this clone: Its specific antigen is unknown. No base qualities exist here, and no much larger clone lies one base off it.

The paper as a whole reports these results and caveats: After two AZD1222 doses, both the breadth and the depth of spike-specific TCRs were significantly higher than at day 0 and than in MenACWY recipients. Conclusions about previously exposed vaccinees are limited, since just six AZD1222 recipients were seropositive for SARS-CoV-2 at baseline. Vaccine-associated CD4 TCRs spanned the whole spike protein, with dominant responses in regions 160-218 and 743-854. Because no day 14 peak-response samples were available, the repertoires could be characterized only after the peak T cell response. Participants were mostly white British, with more females than males. The authors suggested clonal diversity may have been underestimated. Nearly half of unique spike-specific TCRs reportedly recognized epitopes outside regions mutated in the B.1.351 and B.1.1.7 variants. In the small 56-69-year group, the increase in depth fell short of significance, most likely because of low power.

V and J are truncated by 0 bases and 8 bases respectively, leaving an intervening sequence of 16 bases. From the cysteine up to the phenylalanine, the CDR3 has a length of 15 residues. Of all the DNA, just the CDR3 is kept, 45 bases in frame from base 1. In the germline V gene, CDR1 corresponds to LGHNA and CDR2 to YSLEER. The rearrangement combines TRBV4-3 with TRBJ1-2; the D gene is unclear. The sequence derives from an adult in good health. This sample comprised peripheral blood, obtained on day 0 of AZD1222 vaccination. For the CDR3, the sequence is CASSQDRMRERGYTF. The DNA sequence follows: TGCGCCAGCAGCCAAGATAGAATGAGAGAACGAGGCTACACCTTC.